This T cell receptor (beta chain) is drawn from a study of shared clonotypes between healthy human individuals. The overall study: Aged between 18 and 49, the donors were a couple of women and three men. Overall study findings and caveats: An anticipated effect of sequencing depth on clonotype sharing among donors was recognized.

A CD45RA+ naive subset and a CD45RA-negative memory subset were split from CD4+ cells. The germline V gene has CDR1 SGHRS and CDR2 YFSETQ. The V segment lost 4 bases and the J segment 9 bases; nucleotides outside the gene matches: 6. This CDR3 has 15 amino acids. For this clone: Its target is not known.

Replicate sorted-subset PCRs were loaded with 150 to 250 ng DNA, 25,000 to 30,000 T cell genomes. The method was immunoSEQ multiplex PCR; TCRdb's version includes in-frame clones alone and lacks a portion of them. The sample includes fewer than 1.8 million clones, 97% to 99% seen only once; the top ten take about 0.34%. The chain links TRBV5-1 to TRBJ2-1; 14 bases map to TRBD2. The TCR sequence derives from a man between 25 and 39 years old in good health. Sample: naive CD4+ T cells sorted from blood. The subset here: CD45RA+ positively selected. The CDR3 DNA follows: TGCGCCAGCAGCAGACTAGCGGGAGGGATGGTTGAGCAGTTCTTC. The encoded protein is CASSRLAGGMVEQFF. Supplemented by reference TRBV5-1 and TRBJ2-1, the full variable domain reads KAGVTQTPRYLIKTRGQQVTLSCSPISGHRSVSWYQQTPGQGLQFLFEYFSETQRNKGNFPGRFSGRQFSNSRSEMNVSTLELGDSALYLCASSRLAGGMVEQFFGPGTRLTVL.